This record looks at one T cell receptor beta chain sequence and its context. The antigen is not known. This entry belongs to a study of blood T cells in healthy people across ages. Study-level points and caveats: Both higher diversity and more naive CD4+ cells marked long-lived donors when set against aged donors. With donor CMV status unknown, expanded clonotype changes were possibly confounded.

The authors ran a second PCR of about 6 to 12 cycles using a sample-barcoded 5' primer and a J-beta primer mix. One entry per CDR3 protein results from TCRdb running MiXCR on the 5' RACE reads. The repertoire holds over 1,500,000 distinct CDR3 sequences, with roughly 49% as singletons. Peripheral blood samples of 9 to 10 milliliters were drawn from each donor. PBMCs numbering at least 6.5 million were isolated per sample. Source material: blood. This receptor was identified in a woman aged 40 to 55 in good health.

CDR3 in DNA: TGTGCCAGCAGCCTATCTCGGACTAGCGGGGCAACAGATACGCAGTATTTT. Its protein product is CASSLSRTSGATDTQYF. The rearrangement joins TRBV12-3 or TRBV12-4 to TRBJ2-3; 12 bases map to TRBD2. CDR3 length equals 17 residues. Trimming at V came to 6 bases and at J to 3 bases, leaving 10 bases not matched to a gene.